This T cell receptor beta chain was obtained from a study of T-cell reconstitution after alpha-beta-depleted transplantation in children. Overall study findings and caveats: Surviving recipient T cells and intrathymic progenitors accounted for some patients' high TCRbeta diversity at day 60. Reportedly, only several hundred clones from non-depleted graft cells drove alpha-beta T-cell counts at about two months. A year post-transplant, T-cell counts and diversity derived mostly from newly produced T cells.

For TCRbeta, the library was prepared with unique molecular identifiers. TCRdb re-analysed the PCR reads in MiXCR, keeping a single row per CDR3 protein. The data contain about 830,000 distinct CDR3 sequences, about 15% of them seen just once; the ten biggest clones take up roughly 4.8%. Details on this clonotype: Its antigen is unidentified.

V was pared by 4 bases and J by 8 bases, with 11 bases between. CDR1 and CDR2 from the germline V gene are MNHEY and SVGAGI. CDR3 length equals 13 residues. This specimen was PBMCs, mostly from graft donor cells, taken 360 days after TCRalphabeta/CD19-depleted stem cell transplant. The source of this sequence is a male patient younger than 18 who had a stem cell transplant for acute lymphoblastic leukemia, so the T cells may come from the graft donor. The V gene is TRBV6-5, the J gene TRBJ1-4, with D possibly TRBD1 on 5 matching bases. CDR3 sequence (DNA): TGTGCCAGCAGTTTCGGGGCTGGGGAAAAACTGTTTTTT. Translated: CASSFGAGEKLFF.